Given below is one T cell receptor (beta chain) in context. As handled by the study authors: The authors estimated nucleated cell counts from reference gene primer amplification. Assay used: immunoSEQ multiplex PCR; TCRdb lists only in-frame clones, some missing. The DNA gave D and trimming, while V, J and clone size come from that table. This sample yields 130,000 to 150,000 clones, of which over 65% are seen a single time; roughly 4.9% belongs to the top ten. The source of the sample is a study of blood T cell repertoires in COVID-19. The wider study: Sample material is recorded as cDNA or gDNA derived from T cells, B-cell-depleted T cells, or PBMCs.

Germline loops: CDR1 LNHNV, CDR2 YYDKDF (reference sequence). V dropped 0 bases and J dropped 9 bases, with 15 bases sitting between them. This CDR3 spans 16 amino acids. The source is a human donor in a cohort sampled during active COVID-19. The sequencing input was peripheral blood. The chain is built from TRBV15 and TRBJ1-6; possible D gene TRBD1, 6 bases. CDR3 sequence reads: CATSRDAQGGFSPLHF. The CDR3, as DNA: TGTGCCACCAGCAGAGATGCACAGGGAGGGTTTTCACCCCTCCACTTT.